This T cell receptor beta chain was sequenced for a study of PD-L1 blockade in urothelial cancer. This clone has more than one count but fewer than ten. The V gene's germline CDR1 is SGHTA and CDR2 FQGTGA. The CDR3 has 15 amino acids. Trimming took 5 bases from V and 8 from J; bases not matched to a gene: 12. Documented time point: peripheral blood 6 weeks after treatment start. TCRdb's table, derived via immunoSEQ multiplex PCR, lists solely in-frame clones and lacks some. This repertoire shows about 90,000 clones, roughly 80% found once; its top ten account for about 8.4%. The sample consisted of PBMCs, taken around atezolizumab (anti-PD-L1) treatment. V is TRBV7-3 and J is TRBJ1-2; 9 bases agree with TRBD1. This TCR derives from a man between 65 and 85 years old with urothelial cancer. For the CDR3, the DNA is TGTGCCAGCAGCCCCGGGACAGGGCTGACTCAGGGCTACACCTTC. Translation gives CASSPGTGLTQGYTF.